This TCR beta chain stems from a study of T cells in Graves' hyperthyroidism and ophthalmopathy. The V end lost 2 bases, the J end lost 1 base, and 8 bases lay between the germline ends. Germline V CDR1 and CDR2: ENHRY, SYGVKD. This CDR3 is built from 14 residues. Amplified regions were TCR beta CDR3 sequences from RNA transcripts. During a first-round RT-PCR of the TCR CDR3, the HTBI primer set was used. Using its own MiXCR run on the multiplex PCR reads, TCRdb lists one record per CDR3 protein. The sample contains a few hundred thousand distinct CDR3 sequences, roughly 13% of which appear only once.

The sequencing input was blood. This chain joins TRBV10-3 and TRBJ1-1; D remains ambiguous. The receptor was isolated from a man aged 25-45 years with Graves' hyperthyroidism that later progressed to Graves' ophthalmopathy. CDR3 bases: TGTGCCATCAGTGAGATGGCAGGGAACACTGAAGCTTTCTTT. Protein sequence: CAISEMAGNTEAFF.